Listed below are T cell receptor beta chains from one sample, sequenced in a study of blood T cell repertoires in COVID-19. Assay: immunoSEQ multiplex PCR; the TCRdb copy retains only in-frame clones and omits some. The sample lists about 230,000 clones; roughly 90% were seen once. Sequenced sample: PBMCs or T cells enriched from blood (not recorded which). The receptors stem from a woman in her forties or fifties in a cohort exposed to, infected with or recovered from COVID-19 (not recorded which). CDR3s include the opening cysteine and the closing phenylalanine or tryptophan. D genes are given only for firm matches. Some rows have no size entry. The others give once, few or many, or a class for an expanded clone.

d_call: -
clone_size: -
v_call: TRBV3-1/TRBV3-2
j_call: TRBJ1-5
cdr3_nt: TGTGCCAGCAGCCAATACGGGGGTGGCAATCAGCCCCAGCATTTT
cdr3_aa: CASSQYGGGNQPQHF

d_call: TRBD2
clone_size: -
v_call: TRBV6-2/TRBV6-3
j_call: TRBJ2-1
cdr3_nt: TGTGCCAGCAGTTCCCGGACTAGCGGTCTCCTAATTCAGTTCTTC
cdr3_aa: CASSSRTSGLLIQFF

d_call: TRBD1
clone_size: -
v_call: TRBV3-1/TRBV3-2
j_call: TRBJ2-2
cdr3_nt: TGTGCCAGCAGCCAGGGACAGGGTAGCACCGGGGAGCTGTTTTTT
cdr3_aa: CASSQGQGSTGELFF

d_call: -
clone_size: -
v_call: TRBV20-1
j_call: TRBJ1-3
cdr3_nt: TGCAGTGCTAGTTCTGGTGGCAACACCATATATTTT
cdr3_aa: CSASSGGNTIYF

d_call: -
clone_size: -
v_call: TRBV6-2/TRBV6-3
j_call: TRBJ2-2
cdr3_nt: TGTGCCAGCAGTGAGACAAGAAACACCGGGGAGCTGTTTTTT
cdr3_aa: CASSETRNTGELFF

d_call: -
clone_size: -
v_call: TRBV3-1/TRBV3-2
j_call: TRBJ1-5
cdr3_nt: TGTGCCAGCAGACAATTTACCTTCGACAGAACCTGCAATCAGCCCCAGCATTTT
cdr3_aa: CASRQFTFDRTCNQPQHF

d_call: -
clone_size: -
v_call: TRBV2
j_call: TRBJ2-1
cdr3_nt: TGTGCCAGCAGTGCCGACCGGGTCCAAAGCTACAATGAGCAGTTCTTC
cdr3_aa: CASSADRVQSYNEQFF

d_call: TRBD1
clone_size: -
v_call: TRBV5-1
j_call: TRBJ2-7
cdr3_nt: TGCGCCAGCGCTAAACAGGGGACCTACGAGCAGTACTTC
cdr3_aa: CASAKQGTYEQYF

d_call: TRBD1
clone_size: -
v_call: TRBV18
j_call: TRBJ1-4
cdr3_nt: TGTGCCAGCTCACCACCGGCCAGGGGGAATGAAAAACTGTTTTTT
cdr3_aa: CASSPPARGNEKLFF

d_call: -
clone_size: -
v_call: TRBV7-9
j_call: TRBJ1-5
cdr3_nt: TGTGCCAGCAGCTTAGGAGTTCAGCCCCAGCATTTT
cdr3_aa: CASSLGVQPQHF

d_call: -
clone_size: -
v_call: TRBV30
j_call: TRBJ2-3
cdr3_nt: TGTGCCTGGGCCTACAGGGTTCTCGCAGATACGCAGTATTTT
cdr3_aa: CAWAYRVLADTQYF

d_call: TRBD2
clone_size: -
v_call: TRBV7-2
j_call: TRBJ2-2
cdr3_nt: TGTGCCAGCAGCCCCCCCGGGGGACTAGTCTCCGGGGAGCTGTTTTTT
cdr3_aa: CASSPPGGLVSGELFF

d_call: -
clone_size: once
v_call: TRBV7-2
j_call: TRBJ2-2
cdr3_nt: TGTGCCAGCAGCTTAGGTGCGGGTGCCACCGGGGAGCTGTTTTTT
cdr3_aa: CASSLGAGATGELFF

d_call: -
clone_size: -
v_call: TRBV12-3/TRBV12-4
j_call: TRBJ2-5
cdr3_nt: TGTGCCAGCAGTCCCTTAGAGACCCAGTACTTC
cdr3_aa: CASSPLETQYF

d_call: -
clone_size: -
v_call: TRBV2
j_call: TRBJ2-5
cdr3_nt: TGTGCCAGCAGTGCCCACGGGGGAGAAGAGACCCAGTACTTC
cdr3_aa: CASSAHGGEETQYF

d_call: -
clone_size: -
v_call: TRBV27
j_call: TRBJ1-6
cdr3_nt: TGTGCCAGCAGTTTATCCCCGGAGGGAGGGAATTCACCCCTCCACTTT
cdr3_aa: CASSLSPEGGNSPLHF

d_call: -
clone_size: -
v_call: TRBV7-2
j_call: TRBJ1-5
cdr3_nt: TGTGCCAGCAGCTCAGAGGGTTTTCAGCCCCAGCATTTT
cdr3_aa: CASSSEGFQPQHF

d_call: -
clone_size: -
v_call: TRBV24-1
j_call: TRBJ2-5
cdr3_nt: TGTGCCACCAGTGACCAAGGGGTAGCTAGGTACTTC
cdr3_aa: CATSDQGVARYF